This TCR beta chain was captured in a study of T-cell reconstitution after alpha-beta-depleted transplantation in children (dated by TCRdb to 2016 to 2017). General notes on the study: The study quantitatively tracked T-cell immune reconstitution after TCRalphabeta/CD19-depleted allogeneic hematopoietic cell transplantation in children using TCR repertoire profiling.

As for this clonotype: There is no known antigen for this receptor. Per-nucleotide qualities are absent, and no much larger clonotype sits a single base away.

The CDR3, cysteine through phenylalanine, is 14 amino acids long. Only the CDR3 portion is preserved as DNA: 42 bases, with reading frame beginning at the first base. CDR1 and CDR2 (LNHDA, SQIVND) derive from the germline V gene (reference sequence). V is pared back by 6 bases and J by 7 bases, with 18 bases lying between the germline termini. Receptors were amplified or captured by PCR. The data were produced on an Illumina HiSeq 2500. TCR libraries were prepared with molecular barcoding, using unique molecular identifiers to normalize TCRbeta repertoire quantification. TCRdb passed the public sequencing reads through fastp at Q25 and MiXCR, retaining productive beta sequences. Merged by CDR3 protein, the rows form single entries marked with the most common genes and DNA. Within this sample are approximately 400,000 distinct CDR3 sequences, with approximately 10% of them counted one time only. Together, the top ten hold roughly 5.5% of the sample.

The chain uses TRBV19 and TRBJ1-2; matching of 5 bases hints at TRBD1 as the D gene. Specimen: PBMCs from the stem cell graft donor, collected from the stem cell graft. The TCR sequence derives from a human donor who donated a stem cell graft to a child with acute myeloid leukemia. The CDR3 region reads CASRAGPMDGGYTF. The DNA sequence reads TGTGCCAGTAGGGCGGGGCCGATGGACGGTGGCTACACCTTC.